The entry below describes one TCR delta chain. Antigen unknown. A far larger clone is a single base away, which makes a read error likely. This sample includes further DNA sequences coding for the same CDR3. Germline lookup yields CDR1 GEAIGNYY and CDR2 EKD. This CDR3 contains 19 residues. Gammadelta T cells were flow-sorted from PBMC into Vgamma9/Vdelta2+ and Vdelta2-negative populations for bulk analysis. TCRdb reanalyzed the multiplex PCR reads using CATT. In the table there are under 50,000 delta-chain clones, about 1.6% of which are singletons. This sample is part of a study of γδ T cells in repeated Plasmodium falciparum infection. Study outcomes and limitations: Vdelta2-negative gammadelta repertoires appeared less diverse and less shared in Malian than Australian children. One small rural Malian village, predominantly a single ethnic group, supplied the cohort.

The V gene is TRDV2; the J gene was not called; the table's D call, TRDD3, has no DNA check behind it. The sample was gamma-delta T cells from blood. The TCR was taken from a pool of human donors (malaria-infected and uninfected, not separated). CDR3 in DNA: TGTGCCTGTGACTCTCTAACTGGGGGACAGACTGAGTACACCGATAAACTCATCTTC. Its protein product is CACDSLTGGQTEYTDKLIF.